The T cell receptor (beta chain) described here comes from a study of T and B cells in COVID-19 patients. The wider study: Recovered patients mostly had mild to moderate COVID-19 managed as outpatients. Critical illness requiring mechanical ventilation or extracorporeal membrane oxygenation affected 12 of 20 active-infection patients.

Blood genomic DNA input for TRB amplification was about 220-500 ng. TRB rearrangements were amplified by multiplex PCR with BIOMED2 TRB-A/B primers. TCRdb used MiXCR to reprocess the multiplex PCR reads, holding one entry per CDR3 protein. The sample holds under 20,000 distinct CDR3 sequences, around a quarter seen once. This clonotype was observed a handful of times. What it recognizes is unknown. Study-wide results and caveats: Blood from mildly ill patients while symptomatic, and early samples from severe cases, were scarce. Patients with COVID-19 reportedly showed strongly skewed T cell receptor beta variable and joining gene usage.

CDR1 and CDR2 from the germline V gene are LNHDA and SQIVND (reference sequence). With 5 bases removed from V and 1 base from J, the gap between germline ends came to 17 bases. There are 16 residues in the CDR3. The sample taken for sequencing was blood. This receptor was obtained from a human donor who had recovered from COVID-19. This sequence joins TRBV19 and TRBJ2-5; a possible D gene is TRBD1 (6 bases). The DNA for the CDR3 is TGTGCCAGTAGTGGAGCAATGGGGGCGCTCCAAGAGACCCAGTACTTC. Translated: CASSGAMGALQETQYF.